The present T cell receptor beta chain was sequenced within a study of cytomegalovirus exposure and HLA in healthy donors. V was clipped by 5 bases and J by 5 bases; unmatched bases: 8. This CDR3 is 14 amino acids long. Germline V gene lookup returns CDR1 SGHVS and CDR2 FQNEAQ. Use of 60 Vbeta and 13 Jbeta primers characterized the PCR. TCRdb's copy holds only in-frame clones and misses some; the assay was immunoSEQ multiplex PCR. The sample has around 120,000 clones. The V gene is TRBV7-8, the J gene TRBJ2-7; 8 nucleotides agree with TRBD2. The specimen sequenced was PBMCs. The receptor was isolated from a man aged 18 to 30 in good health and CMV-seronegative. CDR3 coding DNA: TGTGCCAGCAGCCCAGGCGGGGGGCCCCACGAGCAGTACTTC. It translates to CASSPGGGPHEQYF.